This T cell receptor beta chain is from a study of blood T cells in healthy people across ages. Notes on the study in general: With unsorted PBMCs, a conclusive comparison of naive versus antigen-experienced cells was not possible.

The germline V and J ends were trimmed by 5 bases and 4 bases, with 15 bases remaining between them. The CDR3 spans 15 residues. Germline assignment: CDR1 SGHTA and CDR2 FQGTGA. The authors ran a second PCR of roughly 6 to 12 cycles using a sample-barcoded 5' primer and a J-beta primer mix. TCRdb passed the 5' RACE reads through MiXCR, listing each CDR3 protein once. The sample lists 1.5 million to 2 million distinct CDR3 sequences, roughly 50% occurring once. As concerns this clonotype: Its specificity is unknown.

The gene calls are TRBV7-3 and TRBJ2-1; no clear D gene. The receptor was derived from a woman between 40 and 50 years old in good health. The specimen sequenced was blood. The CDR3 region is CASSPSRSAYNEQFF. CDR3 nucleotides: TGTGCCAGCAGCCCATCTAGGAGTGCATACAATGAGCAGTTCTTC. Full variable domain (remainder filled in from reference TRBV7-3 and TRBJ2-1): GAGVSQTPSNKVTEKGKYVELRCDPISGHTALYWYRQSLGQGPEFLIYFQGTGAADDSGLPNDRFFAVRPEGSVSTLKIQRTERGDSAVYLCASSPSRSAYNEQFFGPGTRLTVL.